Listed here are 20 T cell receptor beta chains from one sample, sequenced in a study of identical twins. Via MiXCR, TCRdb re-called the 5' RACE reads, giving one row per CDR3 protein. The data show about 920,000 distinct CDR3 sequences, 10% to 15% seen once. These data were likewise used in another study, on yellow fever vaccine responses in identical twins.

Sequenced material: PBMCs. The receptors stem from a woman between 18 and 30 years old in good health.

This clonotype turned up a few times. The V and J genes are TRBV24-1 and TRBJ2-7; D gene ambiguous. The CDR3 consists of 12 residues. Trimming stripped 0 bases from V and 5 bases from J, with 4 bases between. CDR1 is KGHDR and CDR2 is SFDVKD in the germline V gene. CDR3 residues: CATSDLSNEQYF. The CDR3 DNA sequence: TGTGCCACCAGTGATTTGAGTAACGAGCAGTACTTC.

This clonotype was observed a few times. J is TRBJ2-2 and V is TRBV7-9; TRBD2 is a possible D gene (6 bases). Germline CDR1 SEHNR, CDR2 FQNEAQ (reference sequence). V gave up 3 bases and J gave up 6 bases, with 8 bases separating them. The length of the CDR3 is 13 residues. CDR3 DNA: TGTGCCAGCAGCTTTGAGCGGGCCGGGGAGCTGTTTTTT. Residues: CASSFERAGELFF.

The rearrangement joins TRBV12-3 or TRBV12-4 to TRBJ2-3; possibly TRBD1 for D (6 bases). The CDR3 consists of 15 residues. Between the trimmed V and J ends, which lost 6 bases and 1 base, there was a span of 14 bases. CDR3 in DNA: TGTGCCAGCAGCATACAGGGTGGCGGCACAGATACGCAGTATTTT. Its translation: CASSIQGGGTDTQYF.

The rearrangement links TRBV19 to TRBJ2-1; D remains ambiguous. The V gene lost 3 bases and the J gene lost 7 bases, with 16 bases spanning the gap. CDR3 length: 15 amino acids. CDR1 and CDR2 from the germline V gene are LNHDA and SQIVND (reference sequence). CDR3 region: CASSIPSALRNEQFF. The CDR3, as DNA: TGTGCCAGTAGTATCCCGTCCGCATTGAGGAATGAGCAGTTCTTC.

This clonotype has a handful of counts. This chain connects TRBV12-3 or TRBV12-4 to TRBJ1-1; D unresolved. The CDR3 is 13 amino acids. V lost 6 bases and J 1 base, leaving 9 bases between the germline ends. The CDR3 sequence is CASSIQQNTEAFF. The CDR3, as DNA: TGTGCCAGCAGCATACAGCAGAACACTGAAGCTTTCTTT.

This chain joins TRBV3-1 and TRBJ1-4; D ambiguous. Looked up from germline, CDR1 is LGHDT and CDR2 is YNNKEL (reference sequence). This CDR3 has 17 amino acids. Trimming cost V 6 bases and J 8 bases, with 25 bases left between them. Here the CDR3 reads CASSQAQTPPEVEKLFF. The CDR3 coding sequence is TGTGCCAGCAGTCAGGCACAGACCCCGCCCGAAGTAGAAAAACTGTTTTTT.

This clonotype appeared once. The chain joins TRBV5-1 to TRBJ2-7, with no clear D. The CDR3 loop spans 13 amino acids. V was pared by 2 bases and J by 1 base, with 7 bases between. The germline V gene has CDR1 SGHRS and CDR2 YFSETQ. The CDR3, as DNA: TGCGCCAGCAGCTTCCAGTCATCCTACGAGCAGTACTTC. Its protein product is CASSFQSSYEQYF.

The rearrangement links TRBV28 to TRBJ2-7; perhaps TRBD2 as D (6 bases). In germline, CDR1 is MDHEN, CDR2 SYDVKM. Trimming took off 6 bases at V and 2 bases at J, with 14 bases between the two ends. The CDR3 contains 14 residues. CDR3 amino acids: CASRAGRAPYEQYF. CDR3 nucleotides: TGTGCCAGCAGGGCGGGACGCGCACCCTACGAGCAGTACTTC.

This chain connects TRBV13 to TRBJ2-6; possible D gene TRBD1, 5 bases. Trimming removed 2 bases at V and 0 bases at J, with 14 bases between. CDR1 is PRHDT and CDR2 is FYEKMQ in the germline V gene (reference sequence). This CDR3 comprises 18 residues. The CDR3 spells CASSLTREGRSGANVLTF. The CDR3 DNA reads TGTGCCAGCAGCTTAACCAGGGAAGGGCGCTCTGGGGCCAACGTCCTGACTTTC.

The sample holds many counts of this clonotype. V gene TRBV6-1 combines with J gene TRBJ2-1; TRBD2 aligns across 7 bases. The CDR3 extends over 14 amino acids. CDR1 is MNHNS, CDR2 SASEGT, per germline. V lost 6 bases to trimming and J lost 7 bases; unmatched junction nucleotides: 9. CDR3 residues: CASSLGGGGNEQFF. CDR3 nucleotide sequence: TGTGCCAGCAGCCTAGGCGGGGGTGGGAATGAGCAGTTCTTC.

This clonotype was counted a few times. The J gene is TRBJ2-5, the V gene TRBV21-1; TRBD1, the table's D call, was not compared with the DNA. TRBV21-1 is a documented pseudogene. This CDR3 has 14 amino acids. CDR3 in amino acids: CASSKIPGLETQYF. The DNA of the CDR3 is TGTGCCAGCAGCAAAATCCCAGGGTTGGAGACCCAGTACTTC.

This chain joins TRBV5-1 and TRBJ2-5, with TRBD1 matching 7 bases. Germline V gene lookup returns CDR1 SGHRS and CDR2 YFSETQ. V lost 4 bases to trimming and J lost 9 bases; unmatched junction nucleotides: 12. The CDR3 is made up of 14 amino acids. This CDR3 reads CASSPPDRIGAQYF. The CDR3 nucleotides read TGCGCCAGCAGCCCCCCGGACAGGATAGGCGCCCAGTACTTC.

Here the CDR3 reads CASSYGEYTGELFF. The CDR3 coding sequence is TGTGCCAGCAGTTACGGGGAGTACACCGGGGAGCTGTTTTTT. J is TRBJ2-2 and V is TRBV6-5; D is perhaps TRBD2 (5 bases). CDR1 and CDR2 from the germline V gene are MNHEY and SVGAGI. There are 14 residues in the CDR3. V was trimmed by 2 bases and J by 3 bases, leaving 7 bases between them.

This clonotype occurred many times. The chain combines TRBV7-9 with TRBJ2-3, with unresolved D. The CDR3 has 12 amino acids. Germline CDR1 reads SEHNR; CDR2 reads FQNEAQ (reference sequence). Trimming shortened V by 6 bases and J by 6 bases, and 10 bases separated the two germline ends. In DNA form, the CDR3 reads TGTGCCAGCAGTTTCCTATGGGATACGCAGTATTTT. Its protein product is CASSFLWDTQYF.

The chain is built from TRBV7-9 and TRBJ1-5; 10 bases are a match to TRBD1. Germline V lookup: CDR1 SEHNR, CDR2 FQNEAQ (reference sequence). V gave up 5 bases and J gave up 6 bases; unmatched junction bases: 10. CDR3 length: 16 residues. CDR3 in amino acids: CASSPGQGHLGQPQHF. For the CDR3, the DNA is TGTGCCAGCAGCCCGGGACAGGGGCATCTCGGTCAGCCCCAGCATTTT.

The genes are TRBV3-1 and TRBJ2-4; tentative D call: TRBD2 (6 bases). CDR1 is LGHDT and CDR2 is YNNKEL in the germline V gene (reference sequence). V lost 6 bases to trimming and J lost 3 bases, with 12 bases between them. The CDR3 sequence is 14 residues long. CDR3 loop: CASRTGGGKNIQYF. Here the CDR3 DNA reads TGTGCCAGCAGGACCGGGGGTGGCAAAAACATTCAGTACTTC.

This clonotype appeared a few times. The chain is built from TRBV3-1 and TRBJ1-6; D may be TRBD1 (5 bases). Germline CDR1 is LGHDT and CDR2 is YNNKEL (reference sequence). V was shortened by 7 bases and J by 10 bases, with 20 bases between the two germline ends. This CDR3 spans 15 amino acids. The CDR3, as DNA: TGTGCCAGCACCCCGCGGGAGGGGCGCGGGTCACCCCTCCACTTT. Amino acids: CASTPREGRGSPLHF.

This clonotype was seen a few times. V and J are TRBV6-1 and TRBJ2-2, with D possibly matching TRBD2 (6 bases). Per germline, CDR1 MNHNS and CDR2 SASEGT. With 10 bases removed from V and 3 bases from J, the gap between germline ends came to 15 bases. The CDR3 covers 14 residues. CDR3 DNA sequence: TGTGCCACCTCTGTGGGGGGATACACCGGGGAGCTGTTTTTT. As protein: CATSVGGYTGELFF.

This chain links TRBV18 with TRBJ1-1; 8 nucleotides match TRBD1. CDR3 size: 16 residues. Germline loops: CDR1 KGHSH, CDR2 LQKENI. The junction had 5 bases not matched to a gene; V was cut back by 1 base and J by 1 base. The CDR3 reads CASSPQWTGTNTEAFF. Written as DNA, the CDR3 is TGTGCCAGCTCACCACAATGGACAGGGACGAACACTGAAGCTTTCTTT.

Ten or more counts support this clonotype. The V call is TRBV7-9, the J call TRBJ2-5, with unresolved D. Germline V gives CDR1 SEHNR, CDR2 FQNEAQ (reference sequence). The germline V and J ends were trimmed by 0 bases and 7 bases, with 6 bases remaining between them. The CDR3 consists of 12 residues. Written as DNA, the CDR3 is TGTGCCAGCAGCTTAGCGTTTGGGACCCAGTACTTC. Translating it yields CASSLAFGTQYF.